The 14 T cell receptor beta chains reported below all come from one sample, sequenced in a study of T-cell reconstitution after alpha-beta-depleted transplantation in children. Preparation of the TCRbeta library used unique molecular identifiers. TCRdb called the PCR reads again in MiXCR, with one record for every CDR3 protein. The sample consists of roughly 300,000 distinct CDR3 sequences, around 10% of them appearing once. The starting material was peripheral blood, obtained 180 days after TCRalphabeta/CD19-depleted stem cell transplant. The receptors shown here come from a male patient between 2 and 15 years old who had a stem cell transplant for chronic granulomatous disease, so the T cells may come from the graft donor.

This chain uses TRBV5-1 with TRBJ2-2; no clear D gene. Germline values: CDR1 SGHRS, CDR2 YFSETQ. V lost 1 base, J lost 2 bases, and 9 bases lay in between. The CDR3 length is 15 residues. CDR3 DNA sequence: TGCGCCAGCAGCTTGAGCTGGGGAAACACCGGGGAGCTGTTTTTT. It yields the protein CASSLSWGNTGELFF. Drawing the rest from reference TRBV5-1 and TRBJ2-2, the complete variable domain is KAGVTQTPRYLIKTRGQQVTLSCSPISGHRSVSWYQQTPGQGLQFLFEYFSETQRNKGNFPGRFSGRQFSNSRSEMNVSTLELGDSALYLCASSLSWGNTGELFFGEGSRLTVL.

About this clonotype: This may be a read error: a much more frequent sequence differs by one nucleotide. V is TRBV5-4 and J is TRBJ1-5; D unclear. This CDR3 is built from 13 residues. The V gene lost 3 bases and the J gene lost 4 bases, with 8 bases spanning the gap. The germline V gene has CDR1 SGHNT and CDR2 YYREEE (reference sequence). The CDR3, as DNA: TGTGCCAGCAGCTCTCGGGATAATCAGCCCCAGCATTTT. It is translated as CASSSRDNQPQHF.

The V gene is TRBV12-3 or TRBV12-4, the J gene TRBJ1-1; 8 bases are a match to TRBD1. J was trimmed by 7 bases and V by 5 bases; bases with no gene match: 12. The CDR3 length is 15 residues. The CDR3 protein is CASSPRQGIFSEAFF. The CDR3 coding sequence is TGTGCCAGCAGTCCCCGACAGGGGATATTTAGTGAAGCTTTCTTT.

This clonotype has at least ten counts. The rearrangement links TRBV20-1 to TRBJ2-6; a weak D match, TRBD1 (6 bases). V was cut by 6 bases and J by 1 base, with 19 bases left in between. Germline-derived CDR1 and CDR2 are DFQATT and SNEGSKA (reference sequence). This CDR3 is 17 amino acids long. DNA of the CDR3: TGCAGTGCCAACTATCAACAGGGCCAATCTGGGGCCAACGTCCTGACTTTC. Its translation: CSANYQQGQSGANVLTF.

This clonotype has a count of ten or more. The V call is TRBV12-3 or TRBV12-4, the J call TRBJ2-3, with TRBD2 identical over 12 bases. The CDR3 loop spans 16 amino acids. J lost 4 bases, V lost 5 bases, and 7 bases had no gene match. CDR3 region: CASSGGTSGLSDTQYF. The CDR3 nucleotides are TGTGCCAGCAGTGGGGGGACTAGCGGGTTGTCAGATACGCAGTATTTT.

This clonotype was counted at least ten times. The chain recombines TRBV3-1 with TRBJ2-7, with 10 bases matching TRBD2. The trim removed 4 bases at V and 2 bases at J, leaving 20 bases unmatched. Germline CDR1 and CDR2: LGHDT and YNNKEL (reference sequence). The CDR3 is 20 amino acids. In DNA form, the CDR3 reads TGTGCCAGCAGCCCCACCCAGAATACCGGGACTAGCGATACTACCTACGAGCAGTACTTC. It codes for CASSPTQNTGTSDTTYEQYF.

This clonotype appeared many times. The chain links TRBV25-1 to TRBJ2-1; tentatively, D is TRBD2 (6 bases). There are 19 residues in the CDR3. CDR1 and CDR2 from the germline V gene are MGHDK and SYGVNS. V was cut by 1 base and J by 8 bases, with 27 bases left in between. The CDR3 is CASSESRGPAGRRSDEQFF. Here the CDR3 DNA reads TGTGCCAGCAGTGAATCAAGGGGTCCGGCCGGGAGAAGGAGCGATGAGCAGTTCTTC. The full variable domain, its missing parts supplied by reference TRBV25-1 and TRBJ2-1, is EADIYQTPRYLVIGTGKKITLECSQTMGHDKMYWYQQDPGMELHLIHYSYGVNSTEKGDLSSESTVSRIRTEHFPLTLESARPSHTSQYLCASSESRGPAGRRSDEQFFGPGTRLTVL.

Here the CDR3 DNA reads TGTGCCAGCAGCTTGGGACTGAGGGGTTCCGGAGATACGCAGTATTTT. This codes for CASSLGLRGSGDTQYF. This chain links TRBV12-3 or TRBV12-4 with TRBJ2-3, with D tentatively TRBD2 (6 bases). The length of the CDR3 is 16 residues. V was pared by 6 bases and J by 5 bases, with 21 bases between.

In this sample, this clonotype turned up many times. The chain employs TRBV29-1 and TRBJ2-5; 10 nucleotides agree with TRBD2. V trimming: 4 bases; J trimming: 3 bases; junction bases outside the gene matches: 11. CDR1 SQVTM and CDR2 ANQGSEA come from the germline V gene. CDR3 length: 16 residues. CDR3 DNA: TGCAGCGTTGGCAAGGCAGCGGGAGGGAGGGAAGAGACCCAGTACTTC. Encoded protein: CSVGKAAGGREETQYF.

Many counts were recorded for this clonotype. The chain carries TRBV20-1 and TRBJ2-1; TRBD1 might be the D (5 bases). Trimming cost V 1 base and J 5 bases, with 15 bases left between them. The germline CDR1 and CDR2 sequences are DFQATT and SNEGSKA (reference sequence). This CDR3 has 15 amino acids. DNA for the CDR3: TGCAGTGCTAGAGGACTTAGCACAGGCCACAATGAGCAGTTCTTC. Protein product: CSARGLSTGHNEQFF.

The J gene is TRBJ2-4, the V gene TRBV19; weak D call: TRBD1 (6 bases). This CDR3 spans 16 amino acids. V shed 9 bases and J shed 6 bases, with 24 bases lying between them. CDR1 LNHDA and CDR2 SQIVND come from the germline V gene (reference sequence). CDR3 sequence: CASVDSNKTNRNIQYF. In DNA form, the CDR3 reads TGTGCCAGCGTGGACAGCAATAAGACTAACCGAAACATTCAGTACTTC.

With respect to this clonotype: A much larger clone differs from this one at a single base, so this may be a read error. The CDR3 ends on some other residue instead of the conserved phenylalanine or tryptophan, so this is likely a read error. The rearrangement joins TRBV3-1 to TRBJ2-3; 9 nucleotides agree with TRBD2. CDR1 LGHDT and CDR2 YNNKEL come from the germline V gene (reference sequence). The CDR3 runs 16 residues. V was clipped by 4 bases and J by 2 bases; unmatched bases: 7. In DNA form, the CDR3 reads TGTGCCAGCAGCCGTCGACTAGCGGTGGACACAGATACGCAGTATTCT. This sequence encodes CASSRRLAVDTDTQYS.

This clonotype was detected ten times or more. The V gene is TRBV7-2, the J gene TRBJ2-6; TRBD1 matches at 7 bases. J lost 0 bases, V lost 3 bases, and 2 bases had no gene match. Germline V gene data show CDR1 as SGHTA and CDR2 as FQGNSA. The CDR3 covers 16 residues. CDR3 sequence: CASSLTGNSGANVLTF. Here the CDR3 DNA reads TGTGCCAGCAGCTTGACAGGGAACTCTGGGGCCAACGTCCTGACTTTC.

There are a few counts of this clonotype. The chain couples TRBV7-2 to TRBJ2-3; 11 bases agree with TRBD2. CDR1 SGHTA and CDR2 FQGNSA come from the germline V gene. The V gene end was trimmed by 2 bases and the J gene end by 0 bases; junction bases not matched to a gene: 10. This CDR3 has 19 residues. CDR3 DNA sequence: TGTGCCAGCAGCTTACGCCCCCAGGGACTAGCGGATAGCACAGATACGCAGTATTTT. Its translation is CASSLRPQGLADSTDTQYF. Full variable domain (outside the CDR3, taken from reference TRBV7-2 and TRBJ2-3): GAGVSQSPSNKVTEKGKDVELRCDPISGHTALYWYRQSLGQGLEFLIYFQGNSAPDKSGLPSDRFSAERTGGSVSTLTIQRTQQEDSAVYLCASSLRPQGLADSTDTQYFGPGTRLTVL.